The source of this T cell receptor (beta chain) is a study of response to subunit inactivated influenza vaccine. Study-wide results and limits: It was suggested by the authors that few new T cells are recruited by each seasonal influenza vaccination.

This clonotype was seen repeatedly, ten times or more. Its antigen is still unknown. TCRdb used MiXCR to reprocess the RT-PCR reads, holding one entry per CDR3 protein. The sample lists about 780,000 distinct CDR3 sequences, about a fifth occurring once. Germline CDR1 is MNHNS and CDR2 is SASEGT. This CDR3 comprises 16 residues. Germline trimming cut 8 bases from V and 4 bases from J; bases unmatched to any gene: 11. This specimen was PBMCs from blood, taken 5 days after vaccination. V usage is TRBV6-1 and J usage is TRBJ2-2, with 9 nucleotides matching TRBD2. This sequence originates from a man over 45 who received an inactivated influenza vaccine. CDR3 loop: CASSRISGRSTGELFF. The CDR3 region has the DNA TGTGCCAGCTCCCGTATCAGCGGGAGGAGCACCGGGGAGCTGTTTTTT.